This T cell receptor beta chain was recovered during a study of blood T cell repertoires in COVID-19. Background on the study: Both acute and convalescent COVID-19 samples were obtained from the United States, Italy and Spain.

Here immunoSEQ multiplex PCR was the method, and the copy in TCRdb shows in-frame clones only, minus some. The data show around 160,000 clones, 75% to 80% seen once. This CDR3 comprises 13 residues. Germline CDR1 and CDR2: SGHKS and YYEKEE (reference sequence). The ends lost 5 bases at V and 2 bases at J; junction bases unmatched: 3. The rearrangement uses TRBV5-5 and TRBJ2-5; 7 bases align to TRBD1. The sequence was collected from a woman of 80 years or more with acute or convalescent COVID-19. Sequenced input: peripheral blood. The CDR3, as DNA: TGTGCCAGCAGTGGGACAGATCAAGAGACCCAGTACTTC. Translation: CASSGTDQETQYF.